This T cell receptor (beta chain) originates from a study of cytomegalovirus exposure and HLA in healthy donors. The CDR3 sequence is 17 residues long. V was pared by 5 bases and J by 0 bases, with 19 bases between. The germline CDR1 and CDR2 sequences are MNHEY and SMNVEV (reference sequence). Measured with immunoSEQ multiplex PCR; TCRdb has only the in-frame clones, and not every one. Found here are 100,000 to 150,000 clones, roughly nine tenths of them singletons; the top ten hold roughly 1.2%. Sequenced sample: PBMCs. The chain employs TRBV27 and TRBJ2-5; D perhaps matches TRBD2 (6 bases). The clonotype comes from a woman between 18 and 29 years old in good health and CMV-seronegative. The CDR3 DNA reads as TGTGCCAGCAGTCCAGCCCGGGGACTTAGCAACCAAGAGACCCAGTACTTC. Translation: CASSPARGLSNQETQYF.